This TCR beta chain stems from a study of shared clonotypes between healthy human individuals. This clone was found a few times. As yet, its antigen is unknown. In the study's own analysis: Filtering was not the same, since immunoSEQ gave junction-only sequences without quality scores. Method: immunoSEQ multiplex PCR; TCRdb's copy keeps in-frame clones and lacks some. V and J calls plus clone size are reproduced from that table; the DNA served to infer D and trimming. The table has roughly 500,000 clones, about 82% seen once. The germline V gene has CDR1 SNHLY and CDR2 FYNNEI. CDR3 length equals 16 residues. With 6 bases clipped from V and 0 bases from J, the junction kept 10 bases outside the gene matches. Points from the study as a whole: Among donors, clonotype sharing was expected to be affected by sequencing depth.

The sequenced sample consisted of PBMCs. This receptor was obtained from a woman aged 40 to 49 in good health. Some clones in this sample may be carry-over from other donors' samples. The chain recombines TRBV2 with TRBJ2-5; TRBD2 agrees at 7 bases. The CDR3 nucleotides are TGTGCCAGCAGAATGACCGGGACTACCTACCAAGAGACCCAGTACTTC. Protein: CASRMTGTTYQETQYF.